These 5 T cell receptor beta chains share one sample of origin, sequenced in a study of regulatory T cells in long-lasting Graves disease. Time point noted: newly diagnosed GD, antithyroid drugs for less than 3 months. PBMCs provided the RNA from which the TCR library was made. In building TCR beta libraries, iRepertoire HTBI primers were used together with Arm-PCR of CDR3 regions. One entry per CDR3 protein results from TCRdb running MiXCR on the multiplex PCR reads. This table holds 420,000 or so distinct CDR3 sequences, 16% found once. These data were also reused for a study on T cells in Graves' hyperthyroidism and ophthalmopathy.

The sequencing here drew on peripheral blood mononuclear cells (PBMCs), taken at new diagnosis, from a patient treated with antithyroid drugs. These receptors were taken from a woman aged 18-29 years with Graves disease.

This clonotype came up many times. The chain links TRBV7-6 to TRBJ2-7; D possibly matches TRBD1 or TRBD2 (5 bases each). Germline CDR1 SGHVS, CDR2 FNYEAQ. The CDR3 is 16 amino acids. Deletions cut 2 bases from V and 0 bases from J, with 14 bases between. CDR3 nucleotides: TGTGCCAGCAGCTTATCGGTACCGGGACGCTCCTACGAGCAGTACTTC. Its protein product is CASSLSVPGRSYEQYF. The entire variable domain, with the rest obtained from reference TRBV7-6 and TRBJ2-7, is as follows: GAGVSQSPRYKVTKRGQDVALRCDPISGHVSLYWYRQALGQGPEFLTYFNYEAQQDKSGLPNDRFSAERPEGSISTLTIQRTEQRDSAMYRCASSLSVPGRSYEQYFGPGTRLTVT.

V is TRBV18 and J is TRBJ1-2; 12 bases are a match to TRBD1. The CDR3 runs 15 residues. V was clipped by 6 bases and J by 4 bases; unmatched bases: 6. The germline CDR1 and CDR2 sequences are KGHSH and LQKENI. This chain's CDR3 is CASSGGTGGSYGYTF. For the CDR3, the DNA is TGTGCCAGCTCGGGAGGGACAGGGGGCTCCTATGGCTACACCTTC.

V is TRBV2 and J is TRBJ2-6, with 12 bases that match TRBD2. The CDR3 sequence is 19 residues long. The V gene's germline CDR1 is SNHLY and CDR2 FYNNEI. Trimming at V came to 3 bases and at J to 2 bases, leaving 8 bases not matched to a gene. The CDR3: CASSELTSGSLAGANVLTF. DNA for the CDR3: TGTGCCAGCAGTGAGTTGACTAGCGGGAGCTTAGCTGGGGCCAACGTCCTGACTTTC.

The chain is built from TRBV7-9 and TRBJ2-3, with TRBD1 matching over 10 bases. Per the germline V gene, CDR1 is SEHNR and CDR2 is FQNEAQ (reference sequence). Trimming took 4 bases from V and 4 from J; bases not matched to a gene: 8. The CDR3 covers 16 residues. CDR3 protein: CASSSLGQGQADTQYF. The CDR3 DNA reads as TGTGCCAGCAGCTCGTTGGGACAGGGGCAGGCAGATACGCAGTATTTT.

In this sample, this clonotype turned up many times. The chain uses TRBV7-2 and TRBJ2-7, with TRBD1 matching 8 bases. The CDR3 is made up of 16 amino acids. In germline, CDR1 is SGHTA, CDR2 FQGNSA. The V segment lost 1 base and the J segment 1 base; nucleotides outside the gene matches: 6. DNA of the CDR3: TGTGCCAGCAGCTTAGACGGGGACAGGTTTTCCTACGAGCAGTACTTC. Translating it yields CASSLDGDRFSYEQYF.